In this sample, the clone carrying this TCR beta chain turned up once. Other DNA sequences in the sample encode the same CDR3. This CDR3 contains 14 residues. Per germline, CDR1 MDHEN and CDR2 SYDVKM. The ends lost 1 base at V and 3 bases at J; junction bases unmatched: 0. These data originate in a study of blood T cell repertoires in COVID-19. Study overall: COVID-19 samples collected from the United States, Italy and Spain covered acute and convalescent phases. The cDNA or gDNA used as material had been derived from T cells, B-cell-depleted T cells, or PBMCs.

Methods used by the authors: For nucleated cells, counts were estimated from reference gene primer amplification. Libraries were prepared by immunoSEQ multiplex PCR; TCRdb keeps only in-frame clonotypes and omits some of them. Clone size and V and J calls were adopted from that table, with D and trimming inferred from the DNA. The sample lists around 280,000 clones, almost 90% occurring once. All enrollees were about 18 to 89 years old and from about 24 US areas. Input material: PBMCs or T cells enriched from blood (not recorded which). The V and J genes are TRBV28 and TRBJ2-3, with TRBD2 matching 8 bases. The receptor comes from a woman under 30 with acute COVID-19. CDR3: CASSLSGGTDTQYF. The CDR3 DNA reads TGTGCCAGCAGTTTATCGGGGGGGACAGATACGCAGTATTTT.